The clone carrying this T cell receptor beta chain was observed a single time. Measured with immunoSEQ multiplex PCR; TCRdb has only the in-frame clones, and not every one. The sample has roughly 2,500 clones, around 76% seen once. This sample is part of a study of preoperative IRX-2 immunotherapy in early breast cancer. Noted treatment: preoperative locoregional IRX-2 cytokine immunotherapy. Patients received preoperative, locoregional IRX-2 cytokine immunotherapy in a phase Ib study. Here the sequenced sample was tumor tissue, taken before IRX-2 immunotherapy. This receptor was obtained from a human donor with breast cancer.

In DNA form, the CDR3 reads TGTGCCAGCAGTGGTCAGAGAGCTAACTATGGCTACACCTTC. Its protein is CASSGQRANYGYTF. The chain employs TRBV22-1 and TRBJ1-2. TRBV22-1 is a known pseudogene. CDR3 length: 14 residues.